This T cell receptor (beta chain) was sequenced during a study of control samples from healthy donors and cancer patients. Trimming removed 2 bases from V and 5 bases from J, with 19 bases in between. Germline V lookup: CDR1 SGHDN, CDR2 FVKESK. The CDR3 is 16 amino acids. TCRdb's copy holds only in-frame clones and misses some; the assay was immunoSEQ multiplex PCR. The sample consists of under 85,000 clones, 93% of them appearing once. The TCR originated in a woman in her forties with lung cancer. The J gene is TRBJ2-7, the V gene TRBV14, with a possible D match to TRBD1 (5 bases). Sequences were obtained from PBMCs. CDR3 region: CASSQFTRVEGDEQYF. CDR3 DNA: TGTGCCAGCAGCCAATTTACCAGGGTCGAAGGAGACGAGCAGTACTTC.